A single sample gave rise to the 20 T cell receptor beta chains below, sequenced in a study of cytomegalovirus exposure and HLA in healthy donors. The PCR made use of 60 Vbeta and 13 Jbeta primers. Measured with immunoSEQ multiplex PCR; TCRdb has only the in-frame clones, and not every one. In the table there are just under 65,000 clones, around 80% of which are singletons. The sequencing input was PBMCs. The receptors were sampled from a woman younger than 45 in good health and CMV-seronegative.

This clone has more than one count but fewer than ten. The CDR3 bases are TGTGCCAGCACCCCGGGACTAGCGGGCACAGATACGCAGTATTTT. Protein sequence: CASTPGLAGTDTQYF. The V call is TRBV6-1, the J call TRBJ2-3; TRBD2 matches at 11 bases. With 7 bases clipped from V and 1 base from J, the junction kept 4 bases outside the gene matches. CDR1 and CDR2 (germline): MNHNS, SASEGT. This CDR3 is 15 amino acids long.

The chain employs TRBV4-1 and TRBJ2-5, with a tentative D call TRBD1 (7 bases). V was shortened by 4 bases and J by 2 bases, with 17 bases between the two germline ends. Germline V lookup: CDR1 MGHRA, CDR2 YSYEKL. The CDR3 consists of 16 residues. CDR3 sequence (DNA): TGCGCCAGCAGCCGCGGGGACAGTTGGGGACAAGAGACCCAGTACTTC. Translation gives CASSRGDSWGQETQYF.

The V call is TRBV7-3, the J call TRBJ2-1; no reliable D call. The CDR3 consists of 13 residues. V was cut by 2 bases and J by 9 bases, with 11 bases left in between. Germline CDR1 and CDR2: SGHTA and FQGTGA. CDR3 loop: CASSLYGPAEQFF. The CDR3 DNA is TGTGCCAGCAGCTTATATGGCCCCGCTGAGCAGTTCTTC.

V and J are TRBV6-1 and TRBJ1-1; 7 bases agree with TRBD1. The V gene end was trimmed by 3 bases and the J gene end by 0 bases; junction bases not matched to a gene: 4. The CDR3 has 15 residues. Germline-derived CDR1 and CDR2 are MNHNS and SASEGT. The CDR3 DNA sequence: TGTGCCAGCAGTGATGGGACAGCCATGAACACTGAAGCTTTCTTT. This sequence encodes CASSDGTAMNTEAFF.

The chain links TRBV5-1 to TRBJ2-5; TRBD2 agrees at 11 bases. The germline CDR1 and CDR2 sequences are SGHRS and YFSETQ. This CDR3 has 16 amino acids. After removal of 0 bases from V and 7 bases from J, the junction contained 8 bases not matched to a gene. In nucleotides, the CDR3 is TGCGCCAGCAGCTTGGGGCGGGGACTAGCGGCGGGGACCCAGTACTTC. As protein: CASSLGRGLAAGTQYF. The full variable domain, rest sourced from reference TRBV5-1 and TRBJ2-5, is KAGVTQTPRYLIKTRGQQVTLSCSPISGHRSVSWYQQTPGQGLQFLFEYFSETQRNKGNFPGRFSGRQFSNSRSEMNVSTLELGDSALYLCASSLGRGLAAGTQYFGPGTRLLVL.

The rearrangement links TRBV10-3 to TRBJ2-7; 10 bases align to TRBD1. The V gene end was trimmed by 0 bases and the J gene end by 6 bases; junction bases not matched to a gene: 8. Germline CDR1 reads ENHRY; CDR2 reads SYGVKD. The CDR3 spans 16 residues. CDR3 sequence (DNA): TGTGCCATCAGTGAGTCCTCCGGGACAGGGGTCGTCGAGCAGTACTTC. It is translated as CAISESSGTGVVEQYF.

The chain carries TRBV2 and TRBJ1-2, with TRBD1 as a possible D gene (5 bases). The CDR3 sequence is 13 residues long. V was shortened by 6 bases and J by 2 bases, with 10 bases between the two germline ends. In germline, CDR1 is SNHLY, CDR2 FYNNEI. In nucleotides, the CDR3 is TGTGCCAGCAGAGACAGTAGAAACTATGGCTACACCTTC. This translates into CASRDSRNYGYTF.

The V call is TRBV4-3, the J call TRBJ2-7; D possibly corresponds to TRBD2 (5 bases). This CDR3 comprises 13 residues. The V end lost 1 base, the J end lost 6 bases, and 10 bases lay between the germline ends. CDR1 is LGHNA and CDR2 is YSLEER in the germline V gene. For the CDR3, the DNA is TGCGCCAGCAGCCAAGGGCTAGCCCGCGAGCAGTACTTC. Translating gives CASSQGLAREQYF.

The gene calls are TRBV9 and TRBJ1-4; no definite D call. Trimming stripped 3 bases from V and 4 bases from J, with 7 bases between. Germline CDR1 is SGDLS and CDR2 is YYNGEE. The CDR3 spans 13 residues. The CDR3 bases are TGTGCCAGCAGCGCCAGAAATAATGAAAAACTGTTTTTT. Translated, it gives CASSARNNEKLFF.

The count of this clone is one. The chain carries TRBV29-1 and TRBJ2-5, with 15 bases matching TRBD2. The CDR3 sequence is 19 residues long. Germline V CDR1 and CDR2: SQVTM, ANQGSEA. V dropped 4 bases and J dropped 4; count of bases not matched to a gene: 16. The CDR3 region has the DNA TGCAGCGTTGTGGCGGCCTGGGGACTAGCGGGGGGCCGCGGAGAGACCCAGTACTTC. Amino acid sequence: CSVVAAWGLAGGRGETQYF.

The V and J genes are TRBV28 and TRBJ1-4; D is possibly TRBD1 (5 bases). V gave up 6 bases and J gave up 4 bases, with 15 bases separating them. The germline gives CDR1 MDHEN, CDR2 SYDVKM. The CDR3 covers 15 residues. The CDR3 DNA follows: TGTGCCAGCAGAGGGACCGGGGGGGGTAATGAAAAACTGTTTTTT. Translating gives CASRGTGGGNEKLFF.

The CDR3 nucleotides are TGTGCCAGCAGCTGGACAGGGGCCGAGCAGTACTTC. Protein sequence: CASSWTGAEQYF. The rearrangement uses TRBV7-2 and TRBJ2-7; the match to TRBD1 covers 9 bases. Germline CDR1 SGHTA, CDR2 FQGNSA. Germline trimming cut 4 bases from V and 6 bases from J; bases unmatched to any gene: 1. This CDR3 contains 12 residues.

This clone was picked up one time. J is TRBJ1-1 and V is TRBV30; D is unclear. V was clipped by 0 bases and J by 6 bases, with 11 bases between them. Germline CDR1 GTSNPN, CDR2 SVGIG (reference sequence). CDR3 length: 13 residues. The CDR3 reads CAWSVRRVSEAFF. In nucleotides, the CDR3 is TGTGCCTGGAGTGTACGGAGGGTGTCTGAAGCTTTCTTT.

The chain employs TRBV29-1 and TRBJ2-2, with 10 bases identical to TRBD2. V shed 6 bases and J 5 bases; nucleotides not matched to a gene: 6. Germline V lookup: CDR1 SQVTM, CDR2 ANQGSEA. This CDR3 has 14 residues. The CDR3 reads CSVIAGGHTGELFF. In DNA form, the CDR3 reads TGCAGCGTCATAGCGGGGGGTCATACCGGGGAGCTGTTTTTT.

This chain joins TRBV6-1 and TRBJ2-3, with TRBD2 matching 15 bases. Looked up from germline, CDR1 is MNHNS and CDR2 is SASEGT. This CDR3 region has 15 residues. The ends lost 4 bases at V and 4 bases at J; junction bases unmatched: 0. The CDR3: CASSGTSGGADTQYF. In DNA, the CDR3 is TGTGCCAGCAGTGGGACTAGCGGGGGGGCAGATACGCAGTATTTT.

The gene calls are TRBV11-3 and TRBJ2-7; TRBD2 matches 9 bases. Per the germline V gene, CDR1 is SGHNT and CDR2 is YENEEA. V was clipped by 5 bases and J by 5 bases; unmatched bases: 7. The CDR3 spans 14 residues. The CDR3 nucleotides read TGTGCCAGCAGCGCGGGCGGGGGGGCCAACGAGCAGTACTTC. It codes for CASSAGGGANEQYF.

The J gene is TRBJ2-7, the V gene TRBV15; D perhaps matches TRBD1 (5 bases). V gave up 5 bases and J gave up 1 base, with 9 bases separating them. Germline assignment: CDR1 LNHNV and CDR2 YYDKDF (reference sequence). There are 13 residues in the CDR3. This chain's CDR3 is CATSWGGSYEQYF. CDR3 sequence (DNA): TGTGCCACCAGCTGGGGCGGATCCTACGAGCAGTACTTC.

This clone occurred a few times. V is TRBV7-2 and J is TRBJ1-1, with D possibly matching TRBD1 (5 bases). Germline assignment: CDR1 SGHTA and CDR2 FQGNSA. V was clipped by 5 bases and J by 6 bases, with 10 bases between them. CDR3 size: 12 residues. The CDR3 DNA reads as TGTGCCAGCAGCCTTCCGACAGCTGAAGCTTTCTTT. Encoded protein: CASSLPTAEAFF.

The V gene is TRBV5-1, the J gene TRBJ1-1, with D unclear. Trimming took 2 bases from V and 0 from J, leaving 8 bases between them. The CDR3 loop spans 14 amino acids. Germline V gene lookup returns CDR1 SGHRS and CDR2 YFSETQ. CDR3 in amino acids: CASSLPQVNTEAFF. The DNA of the CDR3 is TGCGCCAGCAGCTTACCGCAGGTGAACACTGAAGCTTTCTTT.

The chain combines TRBV4-1 with TRBJ2-1; 9 bases agree with TRBD2. The V segment lost 0 bases and the J segment 2 bases; nucleotides outside the gene matches: 2. The CDR3 runs 16 residues. Germline CDR1 is MGHRA and CDR2 is YSYEKL. The CDR3 protein is CASSQDLAGAYNEQFF. The DNA for the CDR3 is TGCGCCAGCAGCCAAGATTTAGCGGGGGCCTACAATGAGCAGTTCTTC.